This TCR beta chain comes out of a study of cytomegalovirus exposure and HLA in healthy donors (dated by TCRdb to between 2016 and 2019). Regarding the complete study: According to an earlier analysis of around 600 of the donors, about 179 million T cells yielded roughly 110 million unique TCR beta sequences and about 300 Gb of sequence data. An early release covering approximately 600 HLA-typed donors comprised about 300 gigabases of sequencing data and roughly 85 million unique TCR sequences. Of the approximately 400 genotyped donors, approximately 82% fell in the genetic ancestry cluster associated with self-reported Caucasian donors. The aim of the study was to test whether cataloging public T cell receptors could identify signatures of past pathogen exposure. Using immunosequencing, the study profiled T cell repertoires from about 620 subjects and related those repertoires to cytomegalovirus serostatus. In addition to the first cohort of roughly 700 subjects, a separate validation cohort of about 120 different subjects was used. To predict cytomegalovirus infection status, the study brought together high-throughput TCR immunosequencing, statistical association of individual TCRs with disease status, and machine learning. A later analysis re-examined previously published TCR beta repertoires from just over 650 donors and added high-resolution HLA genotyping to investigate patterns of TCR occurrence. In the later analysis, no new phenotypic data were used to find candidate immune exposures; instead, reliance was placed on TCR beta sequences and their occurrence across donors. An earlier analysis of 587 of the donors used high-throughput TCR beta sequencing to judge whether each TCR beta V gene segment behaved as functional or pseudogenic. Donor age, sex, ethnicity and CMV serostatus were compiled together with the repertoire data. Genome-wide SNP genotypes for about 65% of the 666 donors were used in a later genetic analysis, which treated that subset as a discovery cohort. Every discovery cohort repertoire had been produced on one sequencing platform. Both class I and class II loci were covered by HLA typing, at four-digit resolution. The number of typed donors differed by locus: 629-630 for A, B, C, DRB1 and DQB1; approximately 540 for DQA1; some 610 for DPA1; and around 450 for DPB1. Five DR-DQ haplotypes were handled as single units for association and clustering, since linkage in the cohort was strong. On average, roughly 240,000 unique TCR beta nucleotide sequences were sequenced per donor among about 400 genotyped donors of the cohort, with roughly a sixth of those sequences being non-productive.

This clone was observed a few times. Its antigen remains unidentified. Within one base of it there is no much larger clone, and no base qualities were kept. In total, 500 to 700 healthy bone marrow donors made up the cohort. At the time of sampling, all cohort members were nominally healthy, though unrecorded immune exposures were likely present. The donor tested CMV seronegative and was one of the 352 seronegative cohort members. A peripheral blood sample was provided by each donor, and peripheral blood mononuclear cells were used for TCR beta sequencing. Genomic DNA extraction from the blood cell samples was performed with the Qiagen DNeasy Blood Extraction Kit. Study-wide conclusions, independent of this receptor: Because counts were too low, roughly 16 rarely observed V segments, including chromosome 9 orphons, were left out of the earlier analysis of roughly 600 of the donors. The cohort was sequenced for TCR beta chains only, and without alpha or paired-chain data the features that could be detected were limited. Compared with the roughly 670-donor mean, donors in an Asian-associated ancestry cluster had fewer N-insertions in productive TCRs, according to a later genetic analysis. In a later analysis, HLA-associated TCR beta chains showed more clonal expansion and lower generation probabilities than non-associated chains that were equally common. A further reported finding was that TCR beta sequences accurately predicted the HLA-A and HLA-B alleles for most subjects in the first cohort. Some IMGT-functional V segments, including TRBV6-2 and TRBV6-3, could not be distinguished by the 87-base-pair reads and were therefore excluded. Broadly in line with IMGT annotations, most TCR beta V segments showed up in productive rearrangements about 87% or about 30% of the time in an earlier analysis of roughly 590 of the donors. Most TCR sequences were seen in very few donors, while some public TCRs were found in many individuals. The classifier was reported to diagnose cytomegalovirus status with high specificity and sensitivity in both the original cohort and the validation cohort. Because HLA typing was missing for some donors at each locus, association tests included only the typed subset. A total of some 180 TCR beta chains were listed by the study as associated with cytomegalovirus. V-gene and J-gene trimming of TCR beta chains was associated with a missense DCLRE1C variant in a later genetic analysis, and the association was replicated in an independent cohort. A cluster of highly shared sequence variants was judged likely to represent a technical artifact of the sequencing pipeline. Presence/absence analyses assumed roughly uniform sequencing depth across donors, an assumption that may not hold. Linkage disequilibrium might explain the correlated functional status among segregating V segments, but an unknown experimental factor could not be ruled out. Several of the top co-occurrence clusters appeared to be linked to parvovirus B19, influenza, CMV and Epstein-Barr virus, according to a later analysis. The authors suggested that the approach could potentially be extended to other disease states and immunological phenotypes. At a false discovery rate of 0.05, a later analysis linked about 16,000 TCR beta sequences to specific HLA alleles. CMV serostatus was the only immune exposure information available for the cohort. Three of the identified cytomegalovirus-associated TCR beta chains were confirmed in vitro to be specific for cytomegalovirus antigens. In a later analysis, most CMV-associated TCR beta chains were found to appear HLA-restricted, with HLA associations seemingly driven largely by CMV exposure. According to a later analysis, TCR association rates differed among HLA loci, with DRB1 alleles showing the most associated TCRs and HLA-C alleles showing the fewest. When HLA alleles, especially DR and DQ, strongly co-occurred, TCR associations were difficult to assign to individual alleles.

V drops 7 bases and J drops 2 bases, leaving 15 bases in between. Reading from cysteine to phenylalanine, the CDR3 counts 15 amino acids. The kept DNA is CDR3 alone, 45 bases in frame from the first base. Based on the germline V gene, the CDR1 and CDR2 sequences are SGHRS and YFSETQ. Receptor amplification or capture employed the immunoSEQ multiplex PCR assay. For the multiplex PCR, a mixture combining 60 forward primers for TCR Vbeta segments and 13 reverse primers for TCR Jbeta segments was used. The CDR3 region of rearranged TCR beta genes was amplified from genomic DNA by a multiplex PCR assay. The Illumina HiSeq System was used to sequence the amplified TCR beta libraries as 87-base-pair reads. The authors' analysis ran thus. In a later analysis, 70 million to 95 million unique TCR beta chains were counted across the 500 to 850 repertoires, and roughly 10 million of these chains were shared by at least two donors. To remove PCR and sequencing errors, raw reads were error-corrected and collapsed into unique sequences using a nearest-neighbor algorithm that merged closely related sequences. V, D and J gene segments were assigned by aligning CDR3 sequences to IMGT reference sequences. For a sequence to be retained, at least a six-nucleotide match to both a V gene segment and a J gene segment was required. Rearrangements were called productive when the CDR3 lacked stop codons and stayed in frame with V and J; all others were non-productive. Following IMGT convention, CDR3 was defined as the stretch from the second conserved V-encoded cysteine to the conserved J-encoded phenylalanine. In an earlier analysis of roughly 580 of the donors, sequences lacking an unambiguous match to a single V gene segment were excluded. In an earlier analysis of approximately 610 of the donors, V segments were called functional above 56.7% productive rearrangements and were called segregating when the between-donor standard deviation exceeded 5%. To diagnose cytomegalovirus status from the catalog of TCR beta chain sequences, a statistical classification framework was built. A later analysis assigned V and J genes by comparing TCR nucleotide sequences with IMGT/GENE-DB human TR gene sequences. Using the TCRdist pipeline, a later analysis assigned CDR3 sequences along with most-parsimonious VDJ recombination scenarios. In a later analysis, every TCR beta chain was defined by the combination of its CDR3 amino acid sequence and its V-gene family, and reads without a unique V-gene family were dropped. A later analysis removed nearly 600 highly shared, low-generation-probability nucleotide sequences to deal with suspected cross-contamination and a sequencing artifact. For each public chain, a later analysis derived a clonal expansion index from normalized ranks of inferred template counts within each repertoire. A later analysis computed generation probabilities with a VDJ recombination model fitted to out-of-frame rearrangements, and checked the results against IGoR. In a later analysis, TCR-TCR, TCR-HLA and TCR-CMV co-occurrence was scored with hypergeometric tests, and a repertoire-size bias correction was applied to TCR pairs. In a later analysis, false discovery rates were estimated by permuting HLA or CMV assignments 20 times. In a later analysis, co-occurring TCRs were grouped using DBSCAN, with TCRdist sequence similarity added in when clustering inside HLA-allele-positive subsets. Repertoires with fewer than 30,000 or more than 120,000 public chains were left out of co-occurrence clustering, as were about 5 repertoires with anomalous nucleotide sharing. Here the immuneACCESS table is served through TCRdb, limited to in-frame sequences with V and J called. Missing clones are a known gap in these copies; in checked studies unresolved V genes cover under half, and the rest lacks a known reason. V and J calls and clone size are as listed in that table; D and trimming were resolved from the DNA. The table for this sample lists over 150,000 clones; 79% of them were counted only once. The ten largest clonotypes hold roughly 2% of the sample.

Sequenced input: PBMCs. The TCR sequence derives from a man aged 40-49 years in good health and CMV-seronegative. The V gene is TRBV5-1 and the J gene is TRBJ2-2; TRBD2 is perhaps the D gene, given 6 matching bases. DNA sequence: TGCGCCAGCGGGCCTGGGGGGTACAACACCGGGGAGCTGTTTTTT. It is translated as CASGPGGYNTGELFF.